These T cell receptor beta chains were read from a single sample in a study of PD-1 blockade in classical Hodgkin lymphoma. Assay: immunoSEQ multiplex PCR; the TCRdb copy retains only in-frame clones and omits some. The table has more than 4,000 clones, roughly two thirds seen once. Sequenced material: peripheral blood mononuclear cells (PBMCs), taken before the fourth cycle of nivolumab. The receptors originated from a human donor with classical Hodgkin lymphoma. CDR3s include the opening cysteine and the closing phenylalanine or tryptophan. Fields, in order: D gene, J gene, clone size, V gene, CDR3 protein, CDR3 DNA. A D gene is named only where the DNA matches it firmly. A clone size is listed for some rows: how often the clone was seen (once, few, many), or a class if it is expanded.

d_call: TRBD1
j_call: TRBJ1-2
clone_size: few
v_call: TRBV5-6
cdr3_aa: CASSKSGQGYTF
cdr3_nt: TGTGCCAGCAGCAAGAGCGGACAGGGTTACACCTTC

d_call: TRBD1
j_call: TRBJ1-4
clone_size: .
v_call: TRBV5-6
cdr3_aa: CASSLELGRGRSEKLFF
cdr3_nt: TGTGCCAGCAGCTTGGAACTCGGCAGGGGGCGGAGTGAAAAACTGTTTTTT

d_call: TRBD2
j_call: TRBJ2-7
clone_size: .
v_call: TRBV29-1
cdr3_aa: CSVEDRPLRGNAGGPEEQYF
cdr3_nt: TGCAGCGTTGAAGATCGACCCCTCAGGGGTAATGCGGGAGGGCCGGAAGAGCAGTACTTC

d_call: .
j_call: TRBJ1-1
clone_size: .
v_call: TRBV7-9
cdr3_aa: CASSPGPGATGTEAFF
cdr3_nt: TGTGCCAGCAGCCCCGGACCGGGGGCTACGGGCACTGAAGCTTTCTTT

d_call: .
j_call: TRBJ1-3
clone_size: .
v_call: TRBV7-7
cdr3_aa: CASSPQEGNTIYF
cdr3_nt: TGTGCTAGCAGCCCGCAGGAGGGAAACACCATATATTTT

d_call: TRBD2
j_call: TRBJ2-3
clone_size: .
v_call: TRBV4-3
cdr3_aa: CASSQKLLAGGPVTDTQYF
cdr3_nt: TGCGCCAGCAGCCAAAAGTTACTAGCGGGAGGGCCGGTGACAGATACGCAGTATTTT

d_call: .
j_call: TRBJ1-5
clone_size: large
v_call: TRBV5-1
cdr3_aa: CASSAGSDQPQHF
cdr3_nt: TGCGCCAGCAGCGCCGGGAGCGATCAGCCCCAGCATTTT

d_call: .
j_call: TRBJ2-7
clone_size: .
v_call: TRBV14
cdr3_aa: CASSPGSGSPYEQYF
cdr3_nt: TGTGCCAGCAGCCCGGGATCCGGGAGCCCCTACGAGCAGTACTTC

d_call: .
j_call: TRBJ2-1
clone_size: .
v_call: TRBV7-2
cdr3_aa: CASSSSVLVRNEQFF
cdr3_nt: TGTGCCAGCAGCTCCTCAGTCCTAGTGCGCAATGAGCAGTTCTTC

d_call: .
j_call: TRBJ2-7
clone_size: .
v_call: TRBV5-4
cdr3_aa: CASSRLRGEQYF
cdr3_nt: TGTGCCAGCAGCCGCCTACGAGGGGAGCAGTACTTC

d_call: .
j_call: TRBJ2-7
clone_size: .
v_call: TRBV6-5
cdr3_aa: CASTGGSSYEQYF
cdr3_nt: TGTGCCAGCACTGGGGGGAGCTCCTACGAGCAGTACTTC

d_call: .
j_call: TRBJ2-3
clone_size: few
v_call: TRBV7-3
cdr3_aa: CASSPNGGSTDTQYF
cdr3_nt: TGTGCCAGCAGCCCCAACGGCGGAAGCACAGATACGCAGTATTTT

d_call: .
j_call: TRBJ2-3
clone_size: few
v_call: TRBV7-9
cdr3_aa: CASSLAVERNTDTQYF
cdr3_nt: TGTGCCAGCAGCTTAGCGGTGGAGCGGAACACAGATACGCAGTATTTT

d_call: .
j_call: TRBJ1-1
clone_size: .
v_call: TRBV9
cdr3_aa: CASTEFGGAGTEAFF
cdr3_nt: TGTGCCAGCACCGAATTTGGGGGGGCTGGCACTGAAGCTTTCTTT

d_call: .
j_call: TRBJ2-7
clone_size: once
v_call: TRBV30
cdr3_aa: CAWSEGRNEQYF
cdr3_nt: TGTGCCTGGAGTGAGGGAAGGAACGAGCAGTACTTC

d_call: TRBD1
j_call: TRBJ2-5
clone_size: once
v_call: TRBV5-1
cdr3_aa: CASSLAPGGETQYF
cdr3_nt: TGCGCCAGCAGCTTGGCCCCAGGGGGAGAGACCCAGTACTTC

d_call: .
j_call: TRBJ2-1
clone_size: few
v_call: TRBV7-2
cdr3_aa: CASSLAPEAEQFF
cdr3_nt: TGTGCCAGCAGCTTAGCACCAGAAGCGGAGCAGTTCTTC

d_call: TRBD2
j_call: TRBJ2-2
clone_size: .
v_call: TRBV27
cdr3_aa: CASSTRWGGTGELFF
cdr3_nt: TGTGCCAGCAGTACCCGTTGGGGAGGGACCGGGGAGCTGTTTTTT